Below, one TCR beta chain is given with its context. The antigen is unknown. The data belong to a study of cytomegalovirus exposure and HLA in healthy donors. Findings and limits, study-wide: Indistinguishable V segments, including TRBV6-2 and TRBV6-3, were excluded. In vitro assays verified that a few CMV-associated chains recognized CMV antigens specifically.

PCR primers comprised 60 Vbeta and 13 Jbeta primers. As handled by the study authors: A later analysis tallied 80 million or so unique TCR beta chains, 9 million to 12 million of them shared. Measured with immunoSEQ multiplex PCR; TCRdb has only the in-frame clones, and not every one. The V and J calls and clone size come from that table; D and trimming were worked out from the DNA. Recorded here are about 50,000 clones; the top ten clones represent over 9%. Germline loops: CDR1 KGHSH, CDR2 LQKENI. Trimming removed 3 bases at V and 8 bases at J, with 16 bases between. The CDR3 sequence is 15 residues long.

The sequenced material came from PBMCs. The chain joins TRBV18 to TRBJ1-4; D is perhaps TRBD1 (6 bases). This TCR came from a woman in her sixties or seventies in good health and CMV-seropositive. This CDR3 is CASSPIRDKGEKLFF. The CDR3 nucleotides read TGTGCCAGCTCACCGATCCGGGACAAAGGCGAAAAACTGTTTTTT.